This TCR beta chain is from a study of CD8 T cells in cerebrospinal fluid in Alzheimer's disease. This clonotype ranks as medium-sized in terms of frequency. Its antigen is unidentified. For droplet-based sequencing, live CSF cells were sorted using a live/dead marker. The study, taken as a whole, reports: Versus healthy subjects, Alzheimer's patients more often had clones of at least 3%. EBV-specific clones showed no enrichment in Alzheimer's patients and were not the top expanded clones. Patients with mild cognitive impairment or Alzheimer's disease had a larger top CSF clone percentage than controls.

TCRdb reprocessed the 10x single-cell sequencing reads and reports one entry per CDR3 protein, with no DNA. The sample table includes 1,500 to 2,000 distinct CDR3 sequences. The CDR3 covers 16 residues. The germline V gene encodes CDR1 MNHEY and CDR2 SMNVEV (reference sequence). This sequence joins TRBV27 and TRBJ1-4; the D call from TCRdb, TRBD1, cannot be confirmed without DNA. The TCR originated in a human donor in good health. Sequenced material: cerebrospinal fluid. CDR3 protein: CASSPPGAIMREKLFF.